This T cell receptor beta chain was captured by sequencing in a study of tumor and adjacent non-tumor tissue in lung cancer. Study-wide results and caveats: Normal lung showed higher cumulative top 100 clone frequency than tumor.

V shed 5 bases and J 4 bases; nucleotides not matched to a gene: 8. CDR1 is SGHAT, CDR2 FQNNGV, per germline. The CDR3 runs to 15 residues. A modified ARM-PCR protocol with three rounds of nested PCR amplified TCRbeta. MiXCR, applied by TCRdb to the multiplex PCR reads, yields one record per CDR3 protein. Of fewer than 120,000 distinct CDR3 sequences in the sample, under 90% were seen once. RNA was extracted from bulk tissue without any cell sorting. Of note for this clonotype: The antigen is not known.

The genes are TRBV11-2 and TRBJ2-1; 7 nucleotides agree with TRBD2. This TCR was sampled from a man between 70 and 80 years old with non-small cell lung cancer. The sample consisted of lung tumor tissue. The DNA for the CDR3 is TGTGCCAGCAGCCTTACTGGGACTATATACAATGAGCAGTTCTTC. Translated: CASSLTGTIYNEQFF.